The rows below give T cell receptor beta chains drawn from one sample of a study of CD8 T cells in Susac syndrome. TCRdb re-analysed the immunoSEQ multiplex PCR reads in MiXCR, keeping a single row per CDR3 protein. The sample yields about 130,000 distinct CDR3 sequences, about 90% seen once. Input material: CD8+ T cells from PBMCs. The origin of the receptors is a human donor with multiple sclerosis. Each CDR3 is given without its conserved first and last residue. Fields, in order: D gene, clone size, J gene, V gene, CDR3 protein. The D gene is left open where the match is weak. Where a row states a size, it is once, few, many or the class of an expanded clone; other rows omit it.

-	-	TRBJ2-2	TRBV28	ASSTGLRAGELF
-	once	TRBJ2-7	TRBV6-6	ASKAQEQY
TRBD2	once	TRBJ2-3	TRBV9	ASSVLGEGQDTQY
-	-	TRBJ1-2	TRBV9	ASSVLQTSGDT
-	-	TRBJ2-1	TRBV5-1	ASSLGEGATIPQF
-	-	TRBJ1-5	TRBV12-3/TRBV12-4	ASSLEWGEFSNQPQH
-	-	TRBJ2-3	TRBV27	ASSPGADTQY
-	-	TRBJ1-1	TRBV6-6	ASAAKGPTEAF
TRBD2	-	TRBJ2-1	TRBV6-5	ASRPLAGGRNEQF
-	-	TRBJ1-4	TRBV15	ATSSRRSVGEKLF
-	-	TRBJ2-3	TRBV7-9	ASSLVARSTDTQY
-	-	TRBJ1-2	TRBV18	ASSPPGTVYGYT
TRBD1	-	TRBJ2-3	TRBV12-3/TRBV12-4	ASSFTGVGDTQY
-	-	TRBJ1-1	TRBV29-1	SVDRVGTEAF
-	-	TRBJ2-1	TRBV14	ASSLVSSHEQF
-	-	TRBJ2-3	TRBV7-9	ASTSTGYTQY
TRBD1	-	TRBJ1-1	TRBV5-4	ASSLLQDRHTEAF
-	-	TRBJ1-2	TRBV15	ATSRTQGGYT
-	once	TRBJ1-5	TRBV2	ASSVGGGGFQPQH
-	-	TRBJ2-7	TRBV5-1	ASSVTVLYEQY
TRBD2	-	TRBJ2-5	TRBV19	ASSIMAGDTWGTQY
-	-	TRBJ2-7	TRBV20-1	SASELAWPSSYEQY
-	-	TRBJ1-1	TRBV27	ASSPDRPGVGDTEAF
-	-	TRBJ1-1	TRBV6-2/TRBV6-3	ASSYDLSSMNTEAF
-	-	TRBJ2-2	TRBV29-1	SVVANTGELF
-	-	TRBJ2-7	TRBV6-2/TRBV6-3	ASSYSRAGEAYEQY
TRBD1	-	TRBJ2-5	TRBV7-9	ASSQGADRQETQY
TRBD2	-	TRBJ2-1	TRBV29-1	SVEERGGKNEQF
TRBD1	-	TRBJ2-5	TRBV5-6	ASSPGQGRKTQY
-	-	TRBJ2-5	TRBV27	ASSLSSATTQY
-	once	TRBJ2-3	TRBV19	ASNPGITPDTQY
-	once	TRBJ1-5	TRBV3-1	ASSQGRYSNQPQH
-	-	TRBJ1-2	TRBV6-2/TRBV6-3	ASSRDYGYYGYT
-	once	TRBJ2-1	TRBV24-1	ATSSGGIYNEQF
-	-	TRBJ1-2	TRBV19	ASNQGGYGYT
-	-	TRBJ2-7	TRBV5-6	ASSFPRVSYEQY
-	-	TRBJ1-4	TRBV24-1	ATSDLGLQYGGRYIDEKLF
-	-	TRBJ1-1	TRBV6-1	ASSEGAEGKSF
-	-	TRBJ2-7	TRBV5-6	ASQGGSTLYEQY
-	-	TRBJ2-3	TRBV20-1	SARRPSADTQY
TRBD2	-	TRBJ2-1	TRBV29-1	SVGGGNNEQF
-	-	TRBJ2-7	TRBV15	ATSRDLGGTTYEQY
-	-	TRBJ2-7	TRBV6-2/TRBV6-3	ASSYSNWDQYEQY
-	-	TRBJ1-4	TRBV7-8	ATRTIDEKLF
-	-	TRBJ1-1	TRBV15	ATSGPGVEMNTEAF
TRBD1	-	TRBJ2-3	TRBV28	ASNSQGGNTQY
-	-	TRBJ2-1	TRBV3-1	ASSQDVDEQF
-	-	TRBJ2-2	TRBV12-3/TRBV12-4	ASRRESRELF
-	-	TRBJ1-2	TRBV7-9	ASSFGEGGYT
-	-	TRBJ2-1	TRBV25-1	ASSESSRRWTALNEQF
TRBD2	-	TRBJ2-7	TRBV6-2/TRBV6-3	ASTQGLAGTSSAQY
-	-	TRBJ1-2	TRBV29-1	SVRVSTYGYT
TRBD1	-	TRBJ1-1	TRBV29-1	SVSGGFTEAF
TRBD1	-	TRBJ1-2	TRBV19	ASTLGQGTYGYT
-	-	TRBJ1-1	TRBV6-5	ASSWRANTEAF